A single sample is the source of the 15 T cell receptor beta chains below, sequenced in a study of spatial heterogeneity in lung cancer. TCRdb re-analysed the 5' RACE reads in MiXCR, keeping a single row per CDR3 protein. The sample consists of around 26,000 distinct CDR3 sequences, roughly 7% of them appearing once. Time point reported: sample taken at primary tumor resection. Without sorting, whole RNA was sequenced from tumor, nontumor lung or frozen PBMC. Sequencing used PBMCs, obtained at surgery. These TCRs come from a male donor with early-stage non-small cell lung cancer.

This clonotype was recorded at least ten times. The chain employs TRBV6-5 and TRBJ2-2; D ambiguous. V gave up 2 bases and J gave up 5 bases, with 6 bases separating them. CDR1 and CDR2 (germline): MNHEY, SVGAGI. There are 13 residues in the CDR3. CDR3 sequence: CASSYKVTGELFF. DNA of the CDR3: TGTGCCAGCAGTTACAAGGTTACCGGGGAGCTGTTTTTT.

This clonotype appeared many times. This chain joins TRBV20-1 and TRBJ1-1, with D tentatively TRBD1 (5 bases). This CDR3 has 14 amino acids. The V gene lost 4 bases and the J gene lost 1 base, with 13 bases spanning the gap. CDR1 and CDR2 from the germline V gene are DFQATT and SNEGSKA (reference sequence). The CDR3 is CSATLGRPNTEAFF. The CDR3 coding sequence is TGCAGTGCTACCTTGGGACGCCCGAACACTGAAGCTTTCTTT.

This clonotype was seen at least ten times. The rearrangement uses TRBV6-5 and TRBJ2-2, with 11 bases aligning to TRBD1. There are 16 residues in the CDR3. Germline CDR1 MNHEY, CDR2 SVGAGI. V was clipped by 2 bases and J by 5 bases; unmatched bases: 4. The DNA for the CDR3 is TGTGCCAGCAGTTACGGACAGGGGGCTGGTACCGGGGAGCTGTTTTTT. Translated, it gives CASSYGQGAGTGELFF.

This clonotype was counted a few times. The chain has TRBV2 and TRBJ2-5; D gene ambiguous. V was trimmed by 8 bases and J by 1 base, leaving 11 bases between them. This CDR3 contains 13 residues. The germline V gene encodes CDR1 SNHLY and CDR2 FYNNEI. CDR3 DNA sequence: TGTGCCAGCTATCGTAATCGCCAAGAGACCCAGTACTTC. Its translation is CASYRNRQETQYF.

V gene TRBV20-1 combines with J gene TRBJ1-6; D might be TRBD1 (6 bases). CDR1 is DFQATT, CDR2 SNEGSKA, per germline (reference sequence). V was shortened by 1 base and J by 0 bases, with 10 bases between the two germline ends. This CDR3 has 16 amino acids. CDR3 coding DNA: TGCAGTGCTAGAGTAACAGGGAGCTCCTATAATTCACCCCTCCACTTT. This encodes CSARVTGSSYNSPLHF.

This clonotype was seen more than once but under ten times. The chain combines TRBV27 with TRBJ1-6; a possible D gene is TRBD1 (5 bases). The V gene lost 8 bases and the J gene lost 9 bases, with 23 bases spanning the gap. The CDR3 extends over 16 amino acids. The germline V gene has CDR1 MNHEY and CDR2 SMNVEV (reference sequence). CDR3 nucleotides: TGTGCCAGCCGGGGACCTCGGGGCTCTAGTGGTTCACCCCTCCACTTT. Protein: CASRGPRGSSGSPLHF.

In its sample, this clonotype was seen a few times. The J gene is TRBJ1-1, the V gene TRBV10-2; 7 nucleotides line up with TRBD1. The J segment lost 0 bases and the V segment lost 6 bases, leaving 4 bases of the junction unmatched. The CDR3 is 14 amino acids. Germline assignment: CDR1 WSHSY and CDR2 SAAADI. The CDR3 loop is CASRGQVLNTEAFF. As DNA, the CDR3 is TGCGCCAGCAGAGGACAGGTCTTGAACACTGAAGCTTTCTTT.

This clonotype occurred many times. The DNA of the CDR3 is TGTGCCAGCCAGCGCCTGGGTTTAGGGGGGAATGAGCAGTTCTTC. Its protein product is CASQRLGLGGNEQFF. V gene TRBV12-3 or TRBV12-4 combines with J gene TRBJ2-1; D is tentatively TRBD1 or TRBD2 (6 bases each). The ends were cut back, 8 bases at V and 7 bases at J, with 21 bases in the middle. The CDR3 consists of 15 residues.

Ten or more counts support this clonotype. As DNA, the CDR3 is TGCGCCAGCAGCCCCCCGACTAGCGGGGGTGCAGATACGCAGTATTTT. Amino acid sequence: CASSPPTSGGADTQYF. The chain links TRBV5-1 to TRBJ2-3, with 12 bases that match TRBD2. V dropped 4 bases and J dropped 4; count of bases not matched to a gene: 7. The length of the CDR3 is 16 residues. Germline V lookup: CDR1 SGHRS, CDR2 YFSETQ.

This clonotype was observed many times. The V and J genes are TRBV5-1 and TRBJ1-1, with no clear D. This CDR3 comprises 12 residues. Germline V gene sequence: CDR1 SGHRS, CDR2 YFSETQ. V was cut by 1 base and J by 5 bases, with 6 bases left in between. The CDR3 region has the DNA TGCGCCAGCAGCTTGACTTTAACTGAAGCTTTCTTT. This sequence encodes CASSLTLTEAFF. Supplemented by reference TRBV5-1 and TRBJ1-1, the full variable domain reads KAGVTQTPRYLIKTRGQQVTLSCSPISGHRSVSWYQQTPGQGLQFLFEYFSETQRNKGNFPGRFSGRQFSNSRSEMNVSTLELGDSALYLCASSLTLTEAFFGQGTRLTVV.

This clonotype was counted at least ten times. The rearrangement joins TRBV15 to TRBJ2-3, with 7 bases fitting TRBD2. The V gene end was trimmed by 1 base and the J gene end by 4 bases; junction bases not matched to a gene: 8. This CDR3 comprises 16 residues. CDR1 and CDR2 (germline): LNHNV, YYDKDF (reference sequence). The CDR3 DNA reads TGTGCCACCAGCAGAGGGGGGAGGGCCCGAGCAGATACGCAGTATTTT. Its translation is CATSRGGRARADTQYF. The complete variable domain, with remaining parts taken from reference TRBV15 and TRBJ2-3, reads DAMVIQNPRYQVTQFGKPVTLSCSQTLNHNVMYWYQQKSSQAPKLLFHYYDKDFNNEADTPDNFQSRRPNTSFCFLDIRSPGLGDTAMYLCATSRGGRARADTQYFGPGTRLTVL.

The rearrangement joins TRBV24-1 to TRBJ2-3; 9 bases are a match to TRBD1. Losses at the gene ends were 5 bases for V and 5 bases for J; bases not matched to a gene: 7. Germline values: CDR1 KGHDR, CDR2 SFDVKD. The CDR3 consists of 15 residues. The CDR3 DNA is TGTGCCACCAGTGGGAGGGGACAGGGTGGAGATACGCAGTATTTT. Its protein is CATSGRGQGGDTQYF.

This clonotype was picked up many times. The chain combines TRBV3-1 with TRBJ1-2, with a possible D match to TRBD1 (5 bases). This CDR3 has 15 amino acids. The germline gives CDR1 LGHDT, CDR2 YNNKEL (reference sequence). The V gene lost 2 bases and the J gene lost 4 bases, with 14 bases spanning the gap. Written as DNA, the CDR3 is TGTGCCAGCAGCCAAAGGTCGGGGGAAGCCTATGGCTACACCTTC. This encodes CASSQRSGEAYGYTF.

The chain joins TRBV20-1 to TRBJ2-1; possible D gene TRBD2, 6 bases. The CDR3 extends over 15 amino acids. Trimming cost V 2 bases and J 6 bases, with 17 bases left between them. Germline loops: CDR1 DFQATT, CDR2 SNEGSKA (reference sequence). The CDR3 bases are TGCAGTGCTAGACTCATCAACCGGGACTCCAATGAGCAGTTCTTC. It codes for CSARLINRDSNEQFF.

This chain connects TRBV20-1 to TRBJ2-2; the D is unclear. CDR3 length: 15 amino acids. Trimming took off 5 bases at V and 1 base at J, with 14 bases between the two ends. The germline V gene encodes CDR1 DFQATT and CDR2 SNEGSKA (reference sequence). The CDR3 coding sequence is TGCAGTGCTCCGGACCGACGGAGGAACACCGGGGAGCTGTTTTTT. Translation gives CSAPDRRRNTGELFF.